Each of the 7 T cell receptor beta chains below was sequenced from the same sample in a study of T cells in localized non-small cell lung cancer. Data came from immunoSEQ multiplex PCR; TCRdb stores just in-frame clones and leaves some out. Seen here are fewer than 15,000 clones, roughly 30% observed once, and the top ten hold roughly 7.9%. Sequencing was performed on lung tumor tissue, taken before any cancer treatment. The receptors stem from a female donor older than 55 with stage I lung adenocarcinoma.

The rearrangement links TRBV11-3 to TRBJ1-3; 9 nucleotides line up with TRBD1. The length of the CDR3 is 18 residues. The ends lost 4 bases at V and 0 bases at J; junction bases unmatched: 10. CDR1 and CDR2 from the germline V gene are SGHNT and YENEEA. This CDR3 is CASSSGTGPMISGNTIYF. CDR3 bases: TGTGCCAGCAGCTCCGGGACAGGGCCCATGATCTCTGGAAACACCATATATTTT.

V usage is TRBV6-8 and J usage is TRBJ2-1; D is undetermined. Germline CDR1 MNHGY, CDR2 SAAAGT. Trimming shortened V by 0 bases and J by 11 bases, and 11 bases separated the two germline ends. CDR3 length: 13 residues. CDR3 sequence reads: CASSYSFRAQQFF. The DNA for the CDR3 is TGTGCCAGCAGTTACTCGTTCCGGGCCCAGCAGTTCTTC.

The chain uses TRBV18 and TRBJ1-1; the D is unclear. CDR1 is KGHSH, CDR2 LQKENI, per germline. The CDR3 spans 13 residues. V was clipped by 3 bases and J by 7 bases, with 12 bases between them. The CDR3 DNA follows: TGTGCCAGCTCACCCCAGAGTCTGGGTGAAGCTTTCTTT. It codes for CASSPQSLGEAFF. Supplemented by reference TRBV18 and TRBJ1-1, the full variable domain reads NAGVMQNPRHLVRRRGQEARLRCSPMKGHSHVYWYRQLPEEGLKFMVYLQKENIIDESGMPKERFSAEFPKEGPSILRIQQVVRGDSAAYFCASSPQSLGEAFFGQGTRLTVV.

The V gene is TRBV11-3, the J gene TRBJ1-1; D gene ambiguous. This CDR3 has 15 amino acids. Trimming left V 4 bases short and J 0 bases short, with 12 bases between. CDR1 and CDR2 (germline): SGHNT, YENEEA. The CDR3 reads CASSSSSVMNTEAFF. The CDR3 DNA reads TGTGCCAGCAGCTCGAGTTCCGTTATGAACACTGAAGCTTTCTTT.

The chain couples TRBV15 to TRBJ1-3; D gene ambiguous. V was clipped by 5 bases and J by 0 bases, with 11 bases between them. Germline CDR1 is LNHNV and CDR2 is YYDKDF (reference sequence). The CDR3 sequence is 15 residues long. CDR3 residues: CATSHSRYSGNTIYF. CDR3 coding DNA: TGTGCCACCAGCCATTCACGATACTCTGGAAACACCATATATTTT.

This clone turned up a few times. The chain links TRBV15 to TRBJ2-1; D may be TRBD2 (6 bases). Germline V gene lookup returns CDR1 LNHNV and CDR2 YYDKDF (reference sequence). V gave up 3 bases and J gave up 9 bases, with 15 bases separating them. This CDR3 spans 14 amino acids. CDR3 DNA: TGTGCCACCAGCAGGGCCACTAGCTATCCTGAGCAGTTCTTC. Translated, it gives CATSRATSYPEQFF.

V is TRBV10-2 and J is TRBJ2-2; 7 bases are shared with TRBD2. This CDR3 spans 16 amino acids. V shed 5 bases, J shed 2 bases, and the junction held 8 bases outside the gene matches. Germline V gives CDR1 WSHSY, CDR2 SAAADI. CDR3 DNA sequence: TGCGCCAGCAGTAGGCGCGGGAGTGGAAACACCGGGGAGCTGTTTTTT. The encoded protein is CASSRRGSGNTGELFF.